This TCR beta chain was captured in a study of beta chain features in type 1 diabetes. Study-wide points: Type 1 diabetes patients showed fewer insertions and more deletions at VDJ junctions. Within the patient group, naive, central memory and Treg TCRB repertoires appeared more similar to each other than within healthy donors. There was a moderate but significant shortening of TCRB CDR3s in all four CD4+ subsets of Type 1 diabetes patients.

Remarks on this clone: Its antigen is not known.

J was trimmed by 6 bases and V by 5 bases; bases with no gene match: 7. The CDR3 covers 14 residues. The germline V gene has CDR1 GTSNPN and CDR2 SVGIG (reference sequence). Cell sorting via CD45RO/CCR7/CD25/CD127/CD95/CD27 was performed to obtain CD4+ naive, central memory, regulatory and stem cell-like memory cells. All of the isolated RNA was reverse transcribed, so expressed TCRB transcripts were sequenced. The repertoire was sequenced with immunoSEQ multiplex PCR; TCRdb's copy has only in-frame clones and lacks some. The table shows around 180,000 clones, with 6% to 9% occurring only once. The chain is built from TRBV30 and TRBJ1-5; 10 nucleotides agree with TRBD1. The TCR was taken from a man in his late teens or twenties with type 1 diabetes. The sample was central memory CD4+ T cells from blood. CDR3 sequence (DNA): TGTGCCTGGGGAAAGGACAGGGGGGGTCAGCCCCAGCATTTT. Amino acids: CAWGKDRGGQPQHF.